Below are 20 T cell receptor beta chains sequenced from a single sample in a study of T cells in localized non-small cell lung cancer. Generated by immunoSEQ multiplex PCR, the TCRdb table keeps only in-frame clones and is missing some. The sample lists under 20,000 clones, over 75% occurring once. This material consisted of peripheral blood, taken before any cancer treatment. All receptors derive from a female donor of 60 years or more with stage I lung adenocarcinoma.

This chain uses TRBV27 with TRBJ2-7; a weak D match, TRBD1 (6 bases). This CDR3 contains 14 residues. The ends were cut back, 2 bases at V and 0 bases at J, with 8 bases in the middle. The germline CDR1 and CDR2 sequences are MNHEY and SMNVEV (reference sequence). The DNA of the CDR3 is TGTGCCAGCAGTTTAAGGGGGACCTCCTACGAGCAGTACTTC. Protein: CASSLRGTSYEQYF.

This chain uses TRBV7-9 with TRBJ1-1; D remains unclear. The CDR3 sequence is 12 residues long. Deletions cut 5 bases from V and 3 bases from J, with 7 bases between. The germline CDR1 and CDR2 sequences are SEHNR and FQNEAQ (reference sequence). The CDR3 protein is CASSPPYTEAFF. CDR3 nucleotides: TGTGCCAGCAGCCCCCCGTACACTGAAGCTTTCTTT.

This clone has more than one count but fewer than ten. This chain links TRBV6-1 with TRBJ1-5; TRBD1 matches 7 bases. The germline CDR1 and CDR2 sequences are MNHNS and SASEGT. J was trimmed by 4 bases and V by 7 bases; bases with no gene match: 10. The CDR3 has 15 residues. The CDR3 bases are TGTGCCAGCACCGAAGGTGGACAGGTTAATCAGCCCCAGCATTTT. Translated: CASTEGGQVNQPQHF.

This chain uses TRBV4-2 with TRBJ2-6, with TRBD1 matching 8 bases. This CDR3 comprises 18 residues. J lost 2 bases, V lost 0 bases, and 6 bases had no gene match. Germline assignment: CDR1 LGHNA and CDR2 YNFKEQ. The CDR3 DNA reads as TGTGCCAGCAGCCAAGAAGGGACAGGAGGTACTGGGGCCAACGTCCTGACTTTC. The encoded protein is CASSQEGTGGTGANVLTF.

The rearrangement joins TRBV9 to TRBJ1-3, with 9 bases identical to TRBD1. CDR1 SGDLS and CDR2 YYNGEE come from the germline V gene. The CDR3 runs to 15 residues. Losses at the gene ends were 6 bases for V and 3 bases for J; bases not matched to a gene: 7. The DNA for the CDR3 is TGTGCCAGCATCTTTGGGACAGGGAGTGGAAACACCATATATTTT. Protein sequence: CASIFGTGSGNTIYF.

In its sample, this clone was seen once. The rearrangement links TRBV7-8 to TRBJ1-1; D is ambiguous. Trimming took off 1 base at V and 0 bases at J, with 12 bases between the two ends. Germline CDR1 is SGHVS and CDR2 is FQNEAQ. The CDR3 contains 16 residues. CDR3 sequence: CASSLGQITMNTEAFF. CDR3 coding DNA: TGTGCCAGCAGCTTAGGGCAGATTACCATGAACACTGAAGCTTTCTTT. Variable domain in full (rest from reference TRBV7-8 and TRBJ1-1): GAGVSQSPRYKVAKRGQDVALRCDPISGHVSLFWYQQALGQGPEFLTYFQNEAQLDKSGLPSDRFFAERPEGSVSTLKIQRTQQEDSAVYLCASSLGQITMNTEAFFGQGTRLTVV.

In DNA form, the CDR3 reads TGTGCCAGCAGCCCAGAGACTGGGTACAATGAGCAGTTCTTC. Its translation is CASSPETGYNEQFF. The J gene is TRBJ2-1, the V gene TRBV7-9; D not resolved. The CDR3 runs to 14 residues. Germline V gives CDR1 SEHNR, CDR2 FQNEAQ (reference sequence). V gave up 5 bases and J gave up 4 bases, with 12 bases separating them.

J is TRBJ1-5 and V is TRBV5-8, with 9 bases matching TRBD1. The V segment lost 4 bases and the J segment 0 bases; nucleotides outside the gene matches: 8. The CDR3 length is 17 residues. From germline, CDR1 is SGHTS and CDR2 YDEGEE. The CDR3 is CASSDYRGLDSNQPQHF. For the CDR3, the DNA is TGTGCCAGCAGCGACTACAGGGGGCTGGATAGCAATCAGCCCCAGCATTTT.

The rearrangement joins TRBV5-1 to TRBJ1-2; D is ambiguous. Germline assignment: CDR1 SGHRS and CDR2 YFSETQ. The V gene lost 0 bases and the J gene lost 7 bases, with 13 bases spanning the gap. The CDR3 is 14 residues long. The CDR3 protein is CASSLGTALGGYTF. As DNA, the CDR3 is TGCGCCAGCAGCTTGGGCACAGCCCTAGGTGGCTACACCTTC.

This clone was found a few times. The CDR3 loop is CASSSDRETGYTF. The DNA of the CDR3 is TGTGCCAGCAGTTCCGACAGGGAGACGGGCTACACCTTC. V usage is TRBV6-5 and J usage is TRBJ1-2, with 7 bases aligning to TRBD1. CDR1 and CDR2 from the germline V gene are MNHEY and SVGAGI. The CDR3 extends over 13 amino acids. The V gene end was trimmed by 4 bases and the J gene end by 8 bases; junction bases not matched to a gene: 7.

This clone occurred a few times. The CDR3 loop reads CASSPSRQGGNYGYTF. CDR3 DNA: TGTGCCAGCAGTCCCTCCCGACAGGGGGGTAACTATGGCTACACCTTC. This chain connects TRBV27 to TRBJ1-2; 9 bases are a match to TRBD1. CDR1 MNHEY and CDR2 SMNVEV come from the germline V gene (reference sequence). V lost 5 bases, J lost 1 base, and 8 bases stayed unmatched. This CDR3 comprises 16 residues.

The chain carries TRBV19 and TRBJ1-1, with D possibly TRBD1 on 5 matching bases. V dropped 2 bases and J dropped 4 bases, with 14 bases sitting between them. CDR3 length equals 15 residues. In germline, CDR1 is LNHDA, CDR2 SQIVND (reference sequence). The CDR3 protein is CASSIWGAVSTEAFF. In DNA form, the CDR3 reads TGTGCCAGTAGTATATGGGGCGCGGTTTCCACTGAAGCTTTCTTT.

The CDR3, as DNA: TGTGCCAGCAGTTACTCGGGACAGGGAAGGAATGAGCAGTTCTTC. Its translation: CASSYSGQGRNEQFF. The chain joins TRBV6-5 to TRBJ2-1; the match to TRBD1 covers 9 bases. Trimming took 0 bases from V and 7 from J; bases not matched to a gene: 4. Looked up from germline, CDR1 is MNHEY and CDR2 is SVGAGI. This CDR3 contains 15 residues.

V usage is TRBV10-3 and J usage is TRBJ1-6; D is undetermined. The CDR3 sequence is 14 residues long. The ends were cut back, 6 bases at V and 7 bases at J, with 13 bases in the middle. The germline gives CDR1 ENHRY, CDR2 SYGVKD. In DNA, the CDR3 is TGTGCCATCAGCAACCGTGGGGTAAATTCACCCCTCCACTTT. This translates into CAISNRGVNSPLHF.

This clone was observed a single time. The chain carries TRBV30 and TRBJ1-1; 7 bases are a match to TRBD1. The CDR3 loop spans 12 amino acids. The germline gives CDR1 GTSNPN, CDR2 SVGIG (reference sequence). The ends lost 7 bases at V and 3 bases at J; junction bases unmatched: 5. CDR3 DNA sequence: TGTGCCTTTGACAGGGCCGACACTGAAGCTTTCTTT. This codes for CAFDRADTEAFF. Combining the CDR3 with reference TRBV30 and TRBJ1-1 gives the whole variable domain SQTIHQWPATLVQPVGSPLSLECTVEGTSNPNLYWYRQAAGRGLQLLFYSVGIGQISSEVPQNLSASRPQDRQFILSSKKLLLSDSGFYLCAFDRADTEAFFGQGTRLTVV.

This rearrangement joins TRBV11-2 to TRBJ2-2; D unresolved. The germline CDR1 and CDR2 sequences are SGHAT and FQNNGV. V lost 1 base and J lost 4, with 4 bases in between. The CDR3 loop spans 13 amino acids. The CDR3 spells CASSLGFTGELFF. CDR3 DNA sequence: TGTGCCAGCAGCTTAGGTTTCACCGGGGAGCTGTTTTTT.

V usage is TRBV18 and J usage is TRBJ1-5; D is unclear. V lost 6 bases and J 4 bases, leaving 13 bases between the germline ends. This CDR3 has 14 residues. CDR1 is KGHSH and CDR2 is LQKENI in the germline V gene. The CDR3 region is CASSREESNQPQHF. CDR3 DNA sequence: TGTGCCAGCTCGCGTGAAGAGTCGAATCAGCCCCAGCATTTT.

The chain couples TRBV13 to TRBJ2-1, with D hard to call. V shed 4 bases and J shed 7 bases, with 14 bases lying between them. The CDR3 contains 14 residues. CDR1 and CDR2 (germline): PRHDT, FYEKMQ (reference sequence). DNA of the CDR3: TGTGCCAGCAGCTCCCCAGGAAGAAGGAATGAGCAGTTCTTC. It specifies CASSSPGRRNEQFF. Using reference TRBV13 and TRBJ2-1 for the parts outside the CDR3, the full variable domain is AAGVIQSPRHLIKEKRETATLKCYPIPRHDTVYWYQQGPGQDPQFLISFYEKMQSDKGSIPDRFSAQQFSDYHSELNMSSLELGDSALYFCASSSPGRRNEQFFGPGTRLTVL.

CDR3 sequence: CASSPLSGGNEQFF. The CDR3 DNA follows: TGTGCCAGCTCACCACTTAGCGGGGGAAATGAGCAGTTCTTC. The chain joins TRBV18 to TRBJ2-1; 9 nucleotides match TRBD2. The germline V gene has CDR1 KGHSH and CDR2 LQKENI. The trim removed 1 base at V and 7 bases at J, leaving 2 bases unmatched. CDR3 length: 14 residues.

This chain connects TRBV19 to TRBJ1-2, with D tentatively TRBD1 (5 bases). This CDR3 has 13 residues. V dropped 4 bases and J dropped 1 base, with 7 bases sitting between them. Germline loops: CDR1 LNHDA, CDR2 SQIVND (reference sequence). CDR3 region: CASSRQNNYGYTF. CDR3 DNA: TGTGCCAGTAGTAGACAGAATAACTATGGCTACACCTTC.